This TCR beta chain originates from a study of blood T cell repertoires in COVID-19 (dated by TCRdb to about 2020). For the study in its entirety: Samples from collaborators originated in the United States, Italy and Spain and spanned both the acute and convalescent phases of COVID-19. Where HLA class I and class II types were available, the types were taken from metadata supplied by the sample provider, not from assay-based typing. Samples came from the ongoing ImmuneRACE study (first 160 participants) plus 1,254 subjects from 6 global collaborators. The repertoires were made available in a free public database intended to serve as a resource for research on the immune response to SARS-CoV-2. The dataset comprised deeply sampled blood TCRbeta repertoires from subjects exposed to, actively infected with, or recovered from COVID-19. Sample metadata almost always included a de-identified subject ID, COVID-19 status, age in years and sex. The material from the prospective study consisted of cDNA or gDNA derived from T cells, B-cell-depleted T cells, or PBMCs.

The research as a whole found: The quantity of clinical and demographic metadata differed by source and by participant and was supplied without curation.

V loses 7 bases at its end and J loses 4 bases; junction bases beyond the gene matches: 6. Looking up the germline V gene yields CDR1 MDHEN and CDR2 SYDVKM. From the cysteine through the phenylalanine, the CDR3 covers 15 amino acids. The read is trimmed to its CDR3 DNA, 45 bases read in frame from base 1. Collaborating institutions collected whole blood in K2EDTA tubes following their own protocols. For TCRbeta analysis, collaborators shipped samples in one of three forms: frozen whole blood, isolated PBMCs, or DNA extracted from either of those sample types. About this clone itself: Its antigen target is currently unknown. No base quality information exists; no much larger clone differs at one position.

TCRbeta CDR3 regions were amplified from genomic DNA by means of the immunoSEQ Assay, a bias-controlled multiplex PCR. For the original study's pipeline: The number of nucleated cells in each sample was estimated from the amplification of reference gene primers within the assay. Sequence reads were collapsed and filtered to measure the absolute abundance of every unique TCRbeta CDR3 rearrangement. For each sample, productive Simpson clonality was calculated by taking the square root of Simpson's diversity index across productive rearrangements. TCRdb holds this immuneACCESS table with in-frame rearrangements only. Some clones are missing; in checked studies, unresolved V genes explain under half, and the rest has no known cause. The V and J calls and clone size come from that table; D and trimming were worked out from the DNA. The sample table contains 95,000 to 110,000 clones; only one count was recorded for about 90% of them. Roughly 3.6% of the sample comes from the top ten.

The sample comprised peripheral blood. The receptor was derived from a woman between 55 and 75 years old with acute or convalescent COVID-19. Here the chain combines TRBV28 and TRBJ1-5; 11 middle bases align to TRBD1. The DNA is TGTGCCAGCATTCCCGGGACAGGGGGTAATCAGCCCCAGCATTTT. Its translation is CASIPGTGGNQPQHF.